The sequence of this T cell receptor (beta chain) was determined in a study of metastatic and nonmetastatic thyroid tumors. Across the study: Thyroid patients, malignant and benign, had repertoires compared across blood and tumor or nodule tissue.

Broader study findings: The study reportedly found significantly higher TCR beta diversity in malignant thyroid tumors than benign nodules, in blood and tumor.

In its sample, this clone is medium-sized (0.01 to 0.1%). Its specificity is not known. The CDR3 is 10 amino acids. Trimming pared 6 bases from V and 3 bases from J, leaving 2 bases between. TCRdb recomputed clones from the PCR reads via MiXCR. The sample contains 26,000 or so clones, 16% of which appear only once. Until they underwent thyroid surgery, no patient had received any treatment. The sequence was collected from a male donor with papillary thyroid cancer or a benign thyroid nodule (not recorded which). Some clones in this sample may be carry-over from other donors' samples. Sequenced sample: blood. The rearrangement uses TRBV12-3 or TRBV12-4 and TRBJ1-1; D unresolved. The CDR3 is CASSDTEAFF. CDR3 coding DNA: TGTGCCAGCAGCGACACTGAAGCTTTCTTT.